The source of this TCR beta chain is a study of neoadjuvant anti-PD-1 for oral cavity cancer (dated by TCRdb to the early 2020s). In terms of the full investigation: Before undergoing curative-intent surgical resection, most patients got three to four biweekly nivolumab doses at 3 mg/kg. Patients who did not progress were given a fourth nivolumab dose at about day 43 and had definitive surgical resection on days 50-56. Under RECIST 1.1, patients with complete response, partial response or stable disease were classed as responders, and patients with progression were classed as non-responders. The parent correlative cohort included about a dozen patients, with an approximately 30% response rate.

In the paper's terms, the time point label means: after neoadjuvant nivolumab, at surgical resection. None of the patients had received prior systemic or radiation treatment, and all were newly diagnosed with stage II-IVA oral cavity squamous cell carcinoma. The cohort was composed of patients with HPV-negative, locally advanced oral cavity squamous cell carcinoma. Peripheral blood mononuclear cells were analyzed directly and were not maintained or expanded in culture. Samples came from a longitudinal correlative study of a single-arm phase II trial of neoadjuvant nivolumab in oral cavity squamous cell carcinoma. Subject-matched pre- and post-treatment PBMCs and tumors from three responders and three non-responders were subjected to genomic DNA-based TCRbeta sequencing. Peripheral blood mononuclear cells were collected before nivolumab treatment and again after treatment, at the time of surgery. The Maxwell RSC DNA from Cells kit was used to extract genomic DNA from PBMCs.

Comments on this clone: Its antigen has not been determined. Base qualities were left out, and no much larger clone turns up one base away.

CDR1 and CDR2 were assigned from the germline V gene as WSHSY and SAAADI. The CDR3 starts with the cysteine, ends with the phenylalanine, and has 16 residues. Solely the CDR3 DNA is kept, with 48 bases framed from the first base. Trimming leaves V shorter by 7 bases and J shorter by 4 bases, with the junction holding 9 bases beyond the gene matches. Results the study describes overall, beyond this receptor: TCR analyses included only a few patients per response group, and the authors called for larger cohorts for validation. Higher pretreatment blood Treg/Th17 ratios correlated with both higher pretreatment blood TCRbeta clonality and lower post-treatment tumor TCRbeta clonality. After neoadjuvant nivolumab, non-responders showed significantly higher T cell clonality (Gini index) in PBMCs than responders did.

PBMC libraries used mostly approximately 450 ng of input genomic DNA for deep sequencing, with six replicates per sample. The immunoSEQ hsTCRbeta kit was used to prepare TCRbeta libraries, following the manufacturer's instructions. The completed libraries were mixed into a single pool at 3 nM, then sequenced with an Illumina NovaSeq 6000 S4 flow cell. The source study handled its data this way. The immunoSEQ Analyzer was used for raw data preprocessing and quality control. The analysis was limited to productive rearrangements, and each clonotype was defined by a unique CDR3 amino acid sequence. Repertoire clonality was estimated as the Gini-Simpson index, which was computed with the R package tcR. Student's t test was used to compare Gini indices, while Pearson correlation assessed associations with tumor size change. TCRdb mirrors the immuneACCESS table, restricted to in-frame sequences. Some clones are absent from its copies; in checked studies, under half trace to an unresolved V gene, and the reason for the others is unknown. For V, J and clone size, that table is used; D and trimming come from the DNA. The sample profile shows just over 9,000 clones; around three fifths of them were found once. The ten largest clonotypes hold around 4.2% of the sample.

This clonotype originated in a person between 40 and 85 years old with oral cavity squamous cell carcinoma. The chain links TRBV10-2 with TRBJ2-2; TRBD2 lines up with 10 middle nucleotides. Sequenced here: PBMCs, sampled after nivolumab (anti-PD-1) treatment. At the DNA level, the sequence is TGCGCCAGCACCGAGCTAGCGGGGGAGGGCACCGGGGAGCTGTTTTTT. This is translated as CASTELAGEGTGELFF.